These 26 T cell receptor beta chains were all obtained from the same sample, sequenced in a study of T cell repertoires in cytomegalovirus infection. In TCRdb, the reads were re-called with MiXCR into one record per CDR3 protein. The sample has approximately 300,000 distinct CDR3 sequences; approximately 32% are singletons. Their antigens are not known. The material sequenced was cultured PBMCs, taken from culture after CMV antigen stimulation. These receptors came from a human donor in good health (CMV status not recorded). Some clones in this sample may be carry-over from other donors' samples.

This clonotype was found many times. The genes are TRBV7-3 and TRBJ2-3; TRBD1 aligns across 7 bases. The CDR3 sequence is 14 residues long. Germline lookup yields CDR1 SGHTA and CDR2 FQGTGA. J was trimmed by 5 bases and V by 5 bases; bases with no gene match: 7. The CDR3 DNA reads as TGTGCCAGCAGCCCCGGGACAGACGGAGATACGCAGTATTTT. Its protein product is CASSPGTDGDTQYF.

The chain recombines TRBV12-5 with TRBJ1-1, with D uncertain. The ends were cut back, 1 base at V and 11 bases at J, with 14 bases in the middle. The CDR3 sequence is 13 residues long. Germline V CDR1 and CDR2: LGHNT, FRNRAP. CDR3 sequence: CASGLGGQTAAFF. For the CDR3, the DNA is TGTGCTAGTGGTTTGGGCGGGCAGACCGCCGCTTTCTTT.

The chain joins TRBV5-1 to TRBJ2-3; D is unresolved. V gave up 0 bases and J gave up 2 bases, with 13 bases separating them. This CDR3 is 16 amino acids long. Germline V gene sequence: CDR1 SGHRS, CDR2 YFSETQ. For the CDR3, the DNA is TGCGCCAGCAGCTTGGCGGGTCGGCTTTACACAGATACGCAGTATTTT. Its translation is CASSLAGRLYTDTQYF.

In this sample, this clonotype turned up a few times. V is TRBV28 and J is TRBJ1-2; weak D call: TRBD1 (6 bases). Looked up from germline, CDR1 is MDHEN and CDR2 is SYDVKM. Trimming removed 6 bases at V and 2 bases at J, with 16 bases between. The CDR3 runs to 15 residues. CDR3 amino acids: CASRIPGGSNYGYTF. The CDR3, as DNA: TGTGCCAGCAGAATCCCGGGGGGCAGCAACTATGGCTACACCTTC.

This rearrangement joins TRBV18 to TRBJ2-7, with 7 positions matching TRBD1. With V trimmed by 0 bases and J by 2 bases, 10 bases remained unmatched. The CDR3 spans 17 residues. CDR1 is KGHSH, CDR2 LQKENI, per germline. CDR3: CASSPPRQGSLTYEQYF. For the CDR3, the DNA is TGTGCCAGCTCACCACCGCGACAGGGTTCCTTAACCTACGAGCAGTACTTC.

This chain connects TRBV4-2 to TRBJ2-7; 11 bases align to TRBD1. V was clipped by 0 bases and J by 2 bases; unmatched bases: 3. CDR1 and CDR2 (germline): LGHNA, YNFKEQ. The CDR3 loop spans 16 amino acids. The CDR3 reads CASSQEQGQGAYEQYF. The CDR3 coding sequence is TGTGCCAGCAGCCAAGAACAGGGACAGGGGGCCTACGAGCAGTACTTC.

This clonotype was counted between two and nine times. The V gene is TRBV4-1, the J gene TRBJ1-1; D uncertain. V was shortened by 1 base and J by 5 bases, with 11 bases between the two germline ends. Germline lookup yields CDR1 MGHRA and CDR2 YSYEKL. This CDR3 has 14 residues. The CDR3 here is CASSQGTIRTEAFF. For the CDR3, the DNA is TGCGCCAGCAGCCAAGGGACTATTAGGACTGAAGCTTTCTTT.

J is TRBJ2-7 and V is TRBV20-1; 7 bases agree with TRBD2. The CDR3 extends over 13 amino acids. V trimming: 5 bases; J trimming: 3 bases; junction bases outside the gene matches: 7. Germline CDR1 DFQATT, CDR2 SNEGSKA (reference sequence). This chain's CDR3 is CSAGQGGSYEQYF. In DNA form, the CDR3 reads TGCAGTGCTGGCCAGGGCGGGAGCTACGAGCAGTACTTC.

This clonotype was counted only a few times. This sequence joins TRBV7-2 and TRBJ2-5, with TRBD2 matching 16 bases. The CDR3 is 20 amino acids. Per germline, CDR1 SGHTA and CDR2 FQGNSA. V dropped 3 bases and J dropped 2; count of bases not matched to a gene: 12. The DNA for the CDR3 is TGTGCCAGCAGCTTCCCAGGGACTAGCGGGGGGGCCCGATATCAAGAGACCCAGTACTTC. Amino acid sequence: CASSFPGTSGGARYQETQYF.

The chain recombines TRBV6-1 with TRBJ1-5; D is undetermined. This CDR3 region has 16 residues. Germline CDR1 is MNHNS and CDR2 is SASEGT. The V end lost 3 bases, the J end lost 0 bases, and 12 bases lay between the germline ends. CDR3 DNA: TGTGCCAGCAGTGAGGGTATCCTTTATAGCAATCAGCCCCAGCATTTT. This codes for CASSEGILYSNQPQHF.

This clonotype was found many times. The chain carries TRBV6-5 and TRBJ1-2; no definite D call. CDR1 is MNHEY and CDR2 is SVGAGI in the germline V gene. The CDR3 loop spans 15 amino acids. The V end was cut by 2 bases, the J end by 3 bases, with 13 bases between. CDR3 protein: CASSYGVRTYYGYTF. The CDR3 DNA sequence: TGTGCCAGCAGTTACGGGGTCCGGACCTACTATGGCTACACCTTC.

The chain is built from TRBV20-1 and TRBJ2-5; the match to TRBD2 covers 7 bases. V trimming: 6 bases; J trimming: 2 bases; junction bases outside the gene matches: 9. Germline V lookup: CDR1 DFQATT, CDR2 SNEGSKA (reference sequence). The CDR3 runs to 14 residues. The CDR3 here is CSARSGRGQETQYF. The CDR3 nucleotides read TGCAGTGCCCGTAGCGGGCGGGGACAAGAGACCCAGTACTTC.

This clonotype occurred many times. The rearrangement links TRBV7-2 to TRBJ1-1, with D unresolved. V lost 5 bases and J lost 0, with 7 bases in between. CDR3 length: 13 residues. The V gene's germline CDR1 is SGHTA and CDR2 FQGNSA. In DNA form, the CDR3 reads TGTGCCAGCAGCGCGTGGGTGAACACTGAAGCTTTCTTT. Its protein is CASSAWVNTEAFF.

This clonotype was counted at least ten times. The rearrangement joins TRBV27 to TRBJ1-1; a weak D match, TRBD1 (6 bases). The V end lost 3 bases, the J end lost 6 bases, and 14 bases lay between the germline ends. Germline V gene lookup returns CDR1 MNHEY and CDR2 SMNVEV (reference sequence). CDR3 length: 14 amino acids. CDR3 region: CASSFTQGSSEAFF. DNA for the CDR3: TGTGCCAGCAGTTTTACTCAGGGGAGTTCTGAAGCTTTCTTT.

The chain links TRBV19 to TRBJ1-3; unclear D gene. This CDR3 is built from 15 residues. Germline-derived CDR1 and CDR2 are LNHDA and SQIVND (reference sequence). V lost 7 bases and J 0 bases, leaving 13 bases between the germline ends. The CDR3 reads CASNPGASSGNTIYF. In nucleotides, the CDR3 is TGTGCCAGTAATCCGGGAGCGAGCTCTGGAAACACCATATATTTT. Full variable domain (missing parts from reference TRBV19 and TRBJ1-3): DGGITQSPKYLFRKEGQNVTLSCEQNLNHDAMYWYRQDPGQGLRLIYYSQIVNDFQKGDIAEGYSVSREKKESFPLTVTSAQKNPTAFYLCASNPGASSGNTIYFGEGSWLTVV.

The genes are TRBV4-2 and TRBJ2-6, with TRBD2 matching 11 bases. This CDR3 spans 19 amino acids. CDR1 LGHNA and CDR2 YNFKEQ come from the germline V gene. V was clipped by 4 bases and J by 0 bases; unmatched bases: 8. The CDR3 DNA sequence: TGTGCCAGCAGCCCCCACGGGACTAGCGGTTACTCTGGGGCCAACGTCCTGACTTTC. Protein: CASSPHGTSGYSGANVLTF.

The chain joins TRBV6-2 or TRBV6-3 to TRBJ2-3; 8 positions match TRBD2. V was clipped by 0 bases and J by 5 bases; unmatched bases: 7. This CDR3 is 16 amino acids long. Germline V gives CDR1 MNHEY, CDR2 SVGEGT. Written as DNA, the CDR3 is TGTGCCAGCAGTTACTCGACGGGAGGGCCAGAAGATACGCAGTATTTT. It specifies CASSYSTGGPEDTQYF.

This clonotype was seen more than once but under ten times. The CDR3 region is CASSYSGGNTIYF. In DNA form, the CDR3 reads TGTGCCAGCAGTTACTCGGGTGGAAACACCATATATTTT. This chain uses TRBV6-6 with TRBJ1-3; D is unresolved. Germline lookup yields CDR1 MNHNY and CDR2 SVGAGI (reference sequence). V lost 0 bases and J 3 bases, leaving 3 bases between the germline ends. The CDR3 runs 13 residues.

This clonotype is a singleton in its sample. V and J are TRBV4-2 and TRBJ2-1, with 7 bases lining up with TRBD1. Germline-derived CDR1 and CDR2 are LGHNA and YNFKEQ. V shed 0 bases, J shed 2 bases, and the junction held 4 bases outside the gene matches. CDR3 length: 16 amino acids. This chain's CDR3 is CASSQDGTEAYNEQFF. CDR3 sequence (DNA): TGTGCCAGCAGCCAAGACGGGACAGAGGCCTACAATGAGCAGTTCTTC.

The chain recombines TRBV28 with TRBJ2-3, with D unclear. The germline V and J ends were trimmed by 6 bases and 2 bases, with 15 bases remaining between them. Germline V lookup: CDR1 MDHEN, CDR2 SYDVKM. The CDR3 contains 15 residues. The CDR3 spells CASSPLLVVTDTQYF. The DNA of the CDR3 is TGTGCCAGCAGCCCCCTCTTAGTGGTCACAGATACGCAGTATTTT.

This clonotype was observed a few times. J is TRBJ2-1 and V is TRBV7-8; TRBD2 matches 7 bases. With V trimmed by 1 base and J by 6 bases, 18 bases remained unmatched. Looked up from germline, CDR1 is SGHVS and CDR2 is FQNEAQ. The CDR3 consists of 19 residues. The CDR3 DNA follows: TGTGCCAGCAGCTTAGGAGGAGTTGGCGGGAGTAGGCACTTCAATGAGCAGTTCTTC. Translating it yields CASSLGGVGGSRHFNEQFF.

The rearrangement joins TRBV20-1 to TRBJ2-5; perhaps TRBD2 as D (6 bases). The ends were cut back, 6 bases at V and 0 bases at J, with 20 bases in the middle. Germline lookup yields CDR1 DFQATT and CDR2 SNEGSKA (reference sequence). The CDR3 runs 16 residues. Here the CDR3 DNA reads TGCAGTGCCCGGGGGAGCTTGGCGGTGTACCAAGAGACCCAGTACTTC. Translated: CSARGSLAVYQETQYF.

This clonotype was counted ten times or more. The gene calls are TRBV7-8 and TRBJ1-1; D is perhaps TRBD1 (5 bases). The CDR3 has 16 residues. Trimming shortened V by 4 bases and J by 4 bases, and 19 bases separated the two germline ends. From germline, CDR1 is SGHVS and CDR2 FQNEAQ. The CDR3, as DNA: TGTGCCAGCAGCTCTCGGGACTCCGGTAGTGCCACTGAAGCTTTCTTT. This sequence encodes CASSSRDSGSATEAFF.

The chain employs TRBV7-2 and TRBJ1-6; 9 bases line up with TRBD1. The trim removed 5 bases at V and 8 bases at J, leaving 10 bases unmatched. The CDR3 has 16 residues. Per germline, CDR1 SGHTA and CDR2 FQGNSA. CDR3 in amino acids: CASSPAAGTGYSPLHF. The CDR3, as DNA: TGTGCCAGCAGCCCCGCCGCCGGGACAGGGTATTCACCCCTCCACTTT.

This sequence joins TRBV15 and TRBJ2-5; TRBD1 matches at 9 bases. J gave up 4 bases and V 7 bases, and 7 bases lay outside the gene matches. There are 14 residues in the CDR3. CDR1 and CDR2 from the germline V gene are LNHNV and YYDKDF (reference sequence). In nucleotides, the CDR3 is TGTGCCACCAACGACAGGGGGATCGGAGAGACCCAGTACTTC. This codes for CATNDRGIGETQYF.

This clonotype was observed at least ten times. The chain links TRBV28 to TRBJ2-7; 7 bases line up with TRBD2. CDR3 length: 17 residues. Germline lookup yields CDR1 MDHEN and CDR2 SYDVKM. The V and J ends lost 6 bases and 0 bases, in that order; junction bases with no gene match: 14. CDR3: CASSSSSGLHSSYEQYF. Here the CDR3 DNA reads TGTGCCAGCAGCTCCAGCTCGGGACTACATAGCTCCTACGAGCAGTACTTC.